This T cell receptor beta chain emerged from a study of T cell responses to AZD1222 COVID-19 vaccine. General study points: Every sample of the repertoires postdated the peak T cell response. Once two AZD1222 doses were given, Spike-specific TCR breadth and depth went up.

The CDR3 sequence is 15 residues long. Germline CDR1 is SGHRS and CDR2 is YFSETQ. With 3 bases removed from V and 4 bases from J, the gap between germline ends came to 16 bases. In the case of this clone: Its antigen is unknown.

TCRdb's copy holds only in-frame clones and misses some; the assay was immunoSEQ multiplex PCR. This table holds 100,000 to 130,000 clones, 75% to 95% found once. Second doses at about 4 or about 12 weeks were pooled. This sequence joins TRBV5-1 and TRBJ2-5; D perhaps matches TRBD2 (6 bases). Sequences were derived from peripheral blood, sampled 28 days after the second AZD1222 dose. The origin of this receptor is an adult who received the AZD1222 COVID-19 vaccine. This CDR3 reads CASSSAEGGGETQYF. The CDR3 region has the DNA TGCGCCAGCAGCTCCGCCGAGGGAGGTGGAGAGACCCAGTACTTC.